The T cell receptor beta chain under discussion was sequenced for a study of T cell responses to AZD1222 COVID-19 vaccine. Findings of the study overall: The repertoires were collected only after the peak T cell response. Donors, mostly white British, included more females; clonal diversity was possibly underestimated.

Generated by immunoSEQ multiplex PCR, the TCRdb table keeps only in-frame clones and is missing some. The table records 100,000 to 150,000 clones, around 90% of them present only once. A word on this clone: Its specificity is unknown.

The germline gives CDR1 KGHSH, CDR2 LQKENI. There are 15 residues in the CDR3. J was trimmed by 6 bases and V by 5 bases; bases with no gene match: 2. Sequenced material: peripheral blood, taken on day 0 of AZD1222 vaccination. The sequence was obtained from an adult in good health. This sequence joins TRBV18 and TRBJ2-1; 15 nucleotides agree with TRBD2. The CDR3 here is CASSAGLAGGNEQFF. In DNA form, the CDR3 reads TGTGCCAGCTCAGCGGGACTAGCGGGAGGCAATGAGCAGTTCTTC.